What follows are 10 T cell receptor beta chains derived from one specimen sequenced in a study of patients and donors after allogeneic stem cell transplantation. TCRdb reprocessed the RT-PCR reads with MiXCR, giving one entry per CDR3 protein. Here the sample spans about 410,000 distinct CDR3 sequences, 16% being singletons. Sequencing used blood, either unsorted or a sorted T cell fraction (not recorded which). The receptors stem from a human donor who was either an allogeneic HSCT recipient or a stem cell or donor lymphocyte infusion donor (not recorded which). It is not recorded whose cells these are; they may come from a transplant donor.

The rearrangement joins TRBV27 to TRBJ2-5; the D gene is possibly TRBD1 (7 bases). The CDR3 totals 14 residues. Trimming took 5 bases from V and 1 from J, leaving 11 bases between them. The germline V gene has CDR1 MNHEY and CDR2 SMNVEV (reference sequence). Written as DNA, the CDR3 is TGTGCCAGCAGTCCCCAGGGGGGCCAAGAGACCCAGTACTTC. It is translated as CASSPQGGQETQYF.

The genes are TRBV9 and TRBJ2-7; D is undetermined. Trimming pared 4 bases from V and 0 bases from J, leaving 11 bases between. This CDR3 spans 14 amino acids. CDR1 and CDR2 from the germline V gene are SGDLS and YYNGEE. The CDR3 sequence: CASSFLTSSYEQYF. In nucleotides, the CDR3 is TGTGCCAGCAGCTTTTTGACATCCTCCTACGAGCAGTACTTC.

The chain combines TRBV19 with TRBJ1-1; D is possibly TRBD1 (6 bases). The CDR3 extends over 15 amino acids. Trimming shortened V by 3 bases and J by 4 bases, and 15 bases separated the two germline ends. Germline V gene sequence: CDR1 LNHDA, CDR2 SQIVND (reference sequence). The CDR3 DNA follows: TGTGCCAGTAGTATCCAACAGGGTTTGGGCACTGAAGCTTTCTTT. Encoded protein: CASSIQQGLGTEAFF.

This clonotype has only a few counts. The chain links TRBV3-1 to TRBJ2-3; 8 bases fit TRBD2. V gave up 0 bases and J gave up 3 bases; unmatched junction bases: 14. Germline V lookup: CDR1 LGHDT, CDR2 YNNKEL (reference sequence). The CDR3 spans 19 residues. CDR3 region: CASSQDYAGRGGPTDTQYF. The DNA for the CDR3 is TGTGCCAGCAGCCAAGATTATGCAGGACGGGGGGGGCCGACAGATACGCAGTATTTT.

Many counts were recorded for this clonotype. V is TRBV7-2 and J is TRBJ2-3; D possibly corresponds to TRBD2 (6 bases). The V end was cut by 3 bases, the J end by 1 base, with 8 bases between. The CDR3 contains 14 residues. Germline CDR1 reads SGHTA; CDR2 reads FQGNSA. CDR3 coding DNA: TGTGCCAGCAGCTTTTGGGGGGGCACAGATACGCAGTATTTT. Translating gives CASSFWGGTDTQYF.

The rearrangement uses TRBV25-1 and TRBJ2-7; TRBD1 might be the D (6 bases). The CDR3 spans 16 residues. V was clipped by 1 base and J by 3 bases, with 16 bases between them. From germline, CDR1 is MGHDK and CDR2 SYGVNS. CDR3 protein: CASSELAAGAHYEQYF. DNA of the CDR3: TGTGCCAGCAGTGAATTGGCGGCAGGGGCCCACTACGAGCAGTACTTC.

The V gene is TRBV7-3, the J gene TRBJ2-3; D call uncertain. This CDR3 is built from 13 residues. V shed 5 bases and J shed 2 bases, with 8 bases lying between them. The germline CDR1 and CDR2 sequences are SGHTA and FQGTGA. The CDR3 DNA follows: TGTGCCAGCAGCACCCGATACACAGATACGCAGTATTTT. Residues: CASSTRYTDTQYF.

The chain employs TRBV9 and TRBJ2-2, with 11 bases aligning to TRBD2. The CDR3 is 17 amino acids. Germline loops: CDR1 SGDLS, CDR2 YYNGEE. J was trimmed by 0 bases and V by 4 bases; bases with no gene match: 5. This chain's CDR3 is CASSIGTSGSNTGELFF. CDR3 sequence (DNA): TGTGCCAGCAGCATCGGGACTAGCGGTTCGAACACCGGGGAGCTGTTTTTT.

This clonotype turned up a few times. The chain uses TRBV9 and TRBJ2-5; D not resolved. The V end lost 0 bases, the J end lost 2 bases, and 11 bases lay between the germline ends. The CDR3 totals 15 residues. Germline CDR1 and CDR2: SGDLS and YYNGEE. The CDR3 reads CASSVDPTPQETQYF. The CDR3 DNA reads TGTGCCAGCAGCGTAGACCCTACCCCACAAGAGACCCAGTACTTC. Full variable domain (remainder filled in from reference TRBV9 and TRBJ2-5): DSGVTQTPKHLITATGQRVTLRCSPRSGDLSVYWYQQSLDQGLQFLIQYYNGEERAKGNILERFSAQQFPDLHSELNLSSLELGDSALYFCASSVDPTPQETQYFGPGTRLLVL.

On this clonotype itself: One end of the junction fails to match germline, which may point to a read error. The chain joins TRBV7-9 to TRBJ1-4; D ambiguous. The germline gives CDR1 SEHNR, CDR2 FQNEAQ (reference sequence). The CDR3 runs to 13 residues. CDR3 loop: CTSNRAANEKLFF. For the CDR3, the DNA is TGTACCAGCAACCGGGCAGCTAATGAAAAACTGTTTTTT.